Each of the 9 T cell receptor beta chains below was sequenced from the same sample in a study of CD8 T cells in Susac syndrome. RNA, at about 0.45 to 1 ug, was reverse transcribed with random hexamers. MiXCR was run by TCRdb on the immunoSEQ multiplex PCR reads, yielding one entry per CDR3 protein. The sample includes about 200,000 distinct CDR3 sequences, roughly 94% of them seen just once. The sequenced material came from CD4+ T cells from PBMCs. The receptor set was obtained from a human donor in good health.

The chain has TRBV15 and TRBJ1-2, with no clear D. Germline V gene lookup returns CDR1 LNHNV and CDR2 YYDKDF (reference sequence). The CDR3 extends over 17 amino acids. The V gene lost 0 bases and the J gene lost 4 bases, with 18 bases spanning the gap. CDR3 nucleotide sequence: TGTGCCACCAGCAGAGATACATCGCGTGGGGATGGCTATGGCTACACCTTC. Its protein is CATSRDTSRGDGYGYTF.

The genes are TRBV20-1 and TRBJ2-5; D is undetermined. In germline, CDR1 is DFQATT, CDR2 SNEGSKA (reference sequence). The CDR3 spans 15 residues. With 1 base removed from V and 1 base from J, the gap between germline ends came to 13 bases. The CDR3, as DNA: TGCAGTGCTAGAGGCTCGAGGTCCCCCCAAGAGACCCAGTACTTC. It codes for CSARGSRSPQETQYF.

V gene TRBV3-1 combines with J gene TRBJ2-1, with 7 positions matching TRBD2. The CDR3 has 15 residues. The ends lost 0 bases at V and 5 bases at J; junction bases unmatched: 4. CDR1 is LGHDT, CDR2 YNNKEL, per germline (reference sequence). CDR3 amino acids: CASSQDASGHNEQFF. CDR3 DNA: TGTGCCAGCAGCCAAGATGCTAGCGGCCACAATGAGCAGTTCTTC.

V is TRBV3-1 and J is TRBJ2-6, with 7 bases identical to TRBD1. Trimming at V came to 4 bases and at J to 0 bases, leaving 3 bases not matched to a gene. The CDR3 length is 16 residues. From germline, CDR1 is LGHDT and CDR2 YNNKEL (reference sequence). The CDR3, as DNA: TGTGCCAGCAGCCCAGACAGGGCCTCTGGGGCCAACGTCCTGACTTTC. Its translation is CASSPDRASGANVLTF.

This rearrangement joins TRBV25-1 to TRBJ1-2; the match to TRBD1 covers 8 bases. Germline CDR1 MGHDK, CDR2 SYGVNS. The junction had 4 bases not matched to a gene; V was cut back by 2 bases and J by 2 bases. The CDR3 totals 15 residues. CDR3 nucleotides: TGTGCCAGCAGTGAACGGAGGACAGGGAACTATGGCTACACCTTC. Its translation: CASSERRTGNYGYTF.

The rearrangement joins TRBV20-1 to TRBJ2-3; TRBD2 matches at 7 bases. CDR1 is DFQATT and CDR2 is SNEGSKA in the germline V gene (reference sequence). V shed 3 bases and J 2 bases; nucleotides not matched to a gene: 5. CDR3 length: 14 amino acids. CDR3 in amino acids: CSASWLAVTDTQYF. The CDR3, as DNA: TGCAGTGCTAGCTGGCTAGCGGTCACAGATACGCAGTATTTT.

The V and J genes are TRBV11-2 and TRBJ2-2; possible D gene TRBD1, 5 bases. V was trimmed by 3 bases and J by 3 bases, leaving 11 bases between them. Germline loops: CDR1 SGHAT, CDR2 FQNNGV. The CDR3 runs to 15 residues. The CDR3 reads CASSFSRAYTGELFF. CDR3 nucleotides: TGTGCCAGCAGCTTTTCCAGGGCCTACACCGGGGAGCTGTTTTTT.

This clonotype was counted a single time. The V call is TRBV7-6, the J call TRBJ2-7; 7 positions match TRBD1. The CDR3 loop spans 14 amino acids. The J segment lost 6 bases and the V segment lost 1 base, leaving 6 bases of the junction unmatched. CDR1 is SGHVS and CDR2 is FNYEAQ in the germline V gene. CDR3 residues: CASSLGATGFEQYV. For the CDR3, the DNA is TGTGCCAGCAGCTTAGGCGCGACAGGGTTCGAGCAGTACGTC.

The chain links TRBV29-1 to TRBJ2-2; D possibly matches TRBD1 or TRBD2 (7 bases each). This CDR3 has 16 residues. V dropped 7 bases and J dropped 7 bases, with 25 bases sitting between them. Germline CDR1 reads SQVTM; CDR2 reads ANQGSEA. The CDR3 reads CSAVGGGLRSVGELFF. As DNA, the CDR3 is TGCAGCGCGGTGGGAGGGGGCCTGCGAAGCGTCGGGGAGCTGTTTTTT.